The TCR beta chain described here comes from a study of PD-1 blockade in mismatch repair-deficient tumors. Study in general: Patients had about a dozen mismatch repair-deficient cancer types and were previously treated and progressing.

Measured with immunoSEQ multiplex PCR; TCRdb has only the in-frame clones, and not every one. The sample holds under 150,000 clones; about 85% are singletons and the top ten take approximately 13%. Every patient had mismatch repair deficiency by PCR or immunohistochemistry. The TCR-sequenced patients were three responders to pembrolizumab. With 3 bases clipped from V and 7 bases from J, the junction kept 9 bases outside the gene matches. Germline V CDR1 and CDR2: SGDLS, YYNGEE. CDR3 length: 15 amino acids. This clonotype was sampled from an adult with mismatch repair-deficient cancer. Sequencing used peripheral blood, obtained 44 weeks after starting pembrolizumab. This sequence joins TRBV9 and TRBJ2-1; 8 bases are a match to TRBD2. CDR3: CASSARLALGNEQFF. CDR3 in DNA: TGTGCCAGCAGCGCCCGACTAGCGCTGGGGAATGAGCAGTTCTTC.